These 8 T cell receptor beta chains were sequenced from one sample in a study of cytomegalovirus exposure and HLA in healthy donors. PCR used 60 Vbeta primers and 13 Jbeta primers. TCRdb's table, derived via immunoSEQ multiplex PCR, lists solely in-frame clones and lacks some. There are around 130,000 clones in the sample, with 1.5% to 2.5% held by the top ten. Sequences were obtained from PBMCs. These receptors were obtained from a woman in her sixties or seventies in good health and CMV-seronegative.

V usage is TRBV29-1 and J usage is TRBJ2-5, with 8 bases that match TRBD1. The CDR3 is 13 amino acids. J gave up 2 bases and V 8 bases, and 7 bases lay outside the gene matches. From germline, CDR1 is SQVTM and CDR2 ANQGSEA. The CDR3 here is CSCGQGIQETQYF. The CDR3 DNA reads TGCAGCTGCGGACAGGGTATACAAGAGACCCAGTACTTC.

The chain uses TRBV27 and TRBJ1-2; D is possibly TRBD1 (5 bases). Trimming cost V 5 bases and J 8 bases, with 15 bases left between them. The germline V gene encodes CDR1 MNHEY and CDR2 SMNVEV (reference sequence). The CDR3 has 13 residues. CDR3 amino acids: CASSQDSGRGYTF. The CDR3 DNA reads TGTGCCAGCAGTCAAGACAGTGGAAGGGGCTACACCTTC.

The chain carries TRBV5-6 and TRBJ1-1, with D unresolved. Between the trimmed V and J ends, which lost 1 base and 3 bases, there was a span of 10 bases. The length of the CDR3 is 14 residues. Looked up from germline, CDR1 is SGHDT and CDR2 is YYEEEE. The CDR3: CASSLSYLDTEAFF. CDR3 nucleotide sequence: TGTGCCAGCAGCTTGTCCTATTTGGACACTGAAGCTTTCTTT.

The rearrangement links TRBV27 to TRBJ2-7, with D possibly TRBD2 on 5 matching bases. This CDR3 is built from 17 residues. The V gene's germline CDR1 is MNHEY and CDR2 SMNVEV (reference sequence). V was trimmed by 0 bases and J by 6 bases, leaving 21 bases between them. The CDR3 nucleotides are TGTGCCAGCAGTTTATCGGAGGTTAGGATCTATGGTGGCGAGCAGTACTTC. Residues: CASSLSEVRIYGGEQYF.

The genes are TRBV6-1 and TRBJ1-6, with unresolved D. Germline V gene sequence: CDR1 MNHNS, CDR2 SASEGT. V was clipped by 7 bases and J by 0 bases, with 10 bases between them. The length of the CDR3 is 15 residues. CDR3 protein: CASTFGSSYNSPLHF. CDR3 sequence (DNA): TGTGCCAGCACTTTCGGGAGCTCCTATAATTCACCCCTCCACTTT.

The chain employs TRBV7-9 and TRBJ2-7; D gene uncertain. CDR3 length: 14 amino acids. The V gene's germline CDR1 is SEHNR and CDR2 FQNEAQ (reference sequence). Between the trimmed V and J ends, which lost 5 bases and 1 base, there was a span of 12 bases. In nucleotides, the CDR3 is TGTGCCAGCAGCCCATTGTCGCGGTCCTACGAGCAGTACTTC. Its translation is CASSPLSRSYEQYF.

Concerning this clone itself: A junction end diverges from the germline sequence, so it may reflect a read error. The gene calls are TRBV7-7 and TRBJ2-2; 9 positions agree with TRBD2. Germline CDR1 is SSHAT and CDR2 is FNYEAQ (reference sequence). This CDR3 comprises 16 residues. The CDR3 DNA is TGTGCTAGCAGCCAAATAATGCGGGGGGGCGTCGGGGAGCTGTTTTTT. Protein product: CASSQIMRGGVGELFF.

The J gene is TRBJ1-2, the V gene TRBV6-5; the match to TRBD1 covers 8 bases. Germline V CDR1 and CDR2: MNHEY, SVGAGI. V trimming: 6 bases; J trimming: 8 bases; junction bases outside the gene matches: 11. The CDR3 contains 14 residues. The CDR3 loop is CASRMDRVIGGYTF. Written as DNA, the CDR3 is TGTGCCAGCAGAATGGACAGGGTAATAGGCGGCTACACCTTC.